This T cell receptor beta chain was retrieved from a study of blood T cell repertoires in COVID-19. Study-level information: The United States, Italy and Spain supplied acute and convalescent COVID-19 samples. From T cells, B-cell-depleted T cells, or PBMCs came the material, which was cDNA or gDNA.

The CDR3 is 14 amino acids. The V and J ends lost 6 bases and 2 bases, in that order; junction bases with no gene match: 5. In germline, CDR1 is MNHEY, CDR2 SMNVEV (reference sequence). In the original processing: Amplification with reference gene primers provided the estimates of nucleated cell counts. Libraries were prepared by immunoSEQ multiplex PCR; TCRdb keeps only in-frame clonotypes and omits some of them. Clonal size and the V and J genes are those of that table, whereas D and trimming came from the DNA. The repertoire holds 250,000 to 350,000 clones, about 90% seen once, with about 2.5% in the top ten.

This TCR was sampled from a man between 18 and 29 years old with active or convalescent COVID-19. The material sequenced was peripheral blood. The rearrangement joins TRBV27 to TRBJ2-7; 9 nucleotides line up with TRBD2. Written as DNA, the CDR3 is TGTGCCAGCAGGGCGGGAGGGGGAGCCTACGAGCAGTACTTC. Its protein is CASRAGGGAYEQYF.